The clone carrying this T cell receptor beta chain occurred a few times. No antigen is known for it. Repertoires were generated with immunoSEQ multiplex PCR, while TCRdb's copy carries only in-frame clones and drops some. The sample gives about 85,000 clones, 70% to 90% of which show up once; around 17% is in the top ten. With 3 bases removed from V and 0 bases from J, the gap between germline ends came to 17 bases. CDR3 length: 17 residues. Germline lookup yields CDR1 SGHVS and CDR2 FQNEAQ. The data originate from a study of identifying expanded T cells in peripheral blood. Notes on the study in general: Across healthy donors, higher total template counts meant significantly greater approximately two-week count variance.

The J gene is TRBJ1-2, the V gene TRBV7-8; D remains unclear. The sequence derives from a person aged 18 to 75 in good health. Material: blood. The DNA of the CDR3 is TGTGCCAGCAGCTTCGGGTACAGTAGACGATCTAACTATGGCTACACCTTC. It yields the protein CASSFGYSRRSNYGYTF.